Presented here are 16 T cell receptor beta chains from one specimen sequenced in a study of T cells in Graves' hyperthyroidism and ophthalmopathy. There were TCR beta CDR3 regions amplified from RNA transcripts. The HTBI primer set was used in a first-round RT-PCR of the TCR CDR3. One entry per CDR3 protein results from TCRdb running MiXCR on the multiplex PCR reads. The data contain fewer than 650,000 distinct CDR3 sequences, approximately 15% of them singletons. Sequenced material: blood. The receptors were gathered from a woman between 18 and 29 years old with Graves' ophthalmopathy.

V gene TRBV5-1 combines with J gene TRBJ2-7; 8 nucleotides match TRBD1. Germline V gene lookup returns CDR1 SGHRS and CDR2 YFSETQ. V gave up 3 bases and J gave up 4 bases; unmatched junction bases: 9. The CDR3 is 15 amino acids. The CDR3, as DNA: TGCGCCAGCAGCTCTAAGGACAGGGACTCGTACGAGCAGTACTTC. It specifies CASSSKDRDSYEQYF.

V and J are TRBV20-1 and TRBJ2-5; 7 nucleotides align to TRBD2. This CDR3 has 16 amino acids. Germline CDR1 is DFQATT and CDR2 is SNEGSKA (reference sequence). V was pared by 1 base and J by 5 bases, with 13 bases of the junction left unmatched. The CDR3 spells CSARALGLAAGETQYF. Written as DNA, the CDR3 is TGCAGTGCTAGAGCCCTCGGGCTAGCGGCAGGGGAGACCCAGTACTTC.

This clonotype has more than one count but fewer than ten. The rearrangement links TRBV7-9 to TRBJ1-1, with 8 bases aligning to TRBD1. The CDR3 is 16 amino acids. J lost 0 bases, V lost 3 bases, and 6 bases had no gene match. Per the germline V gene, CDR1 is SEHNR and CDR2 is FQNEAQ (reference sequence). In DNA, the CDR3 is TGTGCCAGCAGCTTTGACGGGACAGGTGTGAACACTGAAGCTTTCTTT. Translating gives CASSFDGTGVNTEAFF.

The chain couples TRBV4-1 to TRBJ2-6; D call uncertain. The germline gives CDR1 MGHRA, CDR2 YSYEKL. This CDR3 has 17 amino acids. V dropped 3 bases and J dropped 1 base, with 13 bases sitting between them. CDR3 residues: CASSHPLRRSGANVLTF. The CDR3 nucleotides are TGCGCCAGCAGCCATCCCCTCCGTAGATCTGGGGCCAACGTCCTGACTTTC.

In its sample, this clonotype was seen a few times. The chain combines TRBV19 with TRBJ2-3; D might be TRBD2 (5 bases). Germline CDR1 LNHDA, CDR2 SQIVND (reference sequence). This CDR3 region has 15 residues. V was shortened by 4 bases and J by 6 bases, with 17 bases between the two germline ends. The CDR3 DNA follows: TGTGCCAGTAGTACCCCGCCCGGTCCGGGGGATACGCAGTATTTT. It yields the protein CASSTPPGPGDTQYF.

Many counts were recorded for this clonotype. The V call is TRBV5-5, the J call TRBJ2-2; D is unclear. This CDR3 spans 14 amino acids. V lost 4 bases and J lost 0, with 7 bases in between. Germline CDR1 reads SGHKS; CDR2 reads YYEKEE (reference sequence). CDR3 residues: CASSRPSNTGELFF. In DNA form, the CDR3 reads TGTGCCAGCAGCAGACCTTCGAACACCGGGGAGCTGTTTTTT.

The sample holds a few counts of this clonotype. The chain carries TRBV2 and TRBJ1-4, with 9 bases that match TRBD1. Per the germline V gene, CDR1 is SNHLY and CDR2 is FYNNEI. After removal of 4 bases from V and 8 bases from J, the junction contained 8 bases not matched to a gene. CDR3 size: 15 residues. The DNA for the CDR3 is TGTGCCAGCAGTGGAAGACAGGGGGTGAGGGAAAAACTGTTTTTT. It specifies CASSGRQGVREKLFF.

The chain employs TRBV28 and TRBJ2-1; tentatively, D is TRBD1 (6 bases). The CDR3 runs to 14 residues. V lost 5 bases and J 9 bases, leaving 17 bases between the germline ends. In germline, CDR1 is MDHEN, CDR2 SYDVKM. CDR3 protein: CASSPLRVTGEQFF. The CDR3 region has the DNA TGTGCCAGCAGTCCCCTCCGGGTGACAGGTGAGCAGTTCTTC.

This clonotype appeared a few times. The chain carries TRBV4-1 and TRBJ1-4; the D gene is possibly TRBD1 (6 bases). V lost 2 bases and J lost 10, with 14 bases in between. The germline gives CDR1 MGHRA, CDR2 YSYEKL. The CDR3 runs 14 residues. The CDR3 is CASSQPGQRVKLFF. For the CDR3, the DNA is TGCGCCAGCAGCCAACCCGGACAGCGAGTAAAACTGTTTTTT.

At least ten counts were recorded for this clonotype. The chain couples TRBV27 to TRBJ1-1, with D possibly TRBD1 on 5 matching bases. CDR1 and CDR2 from the germline V gene are MNHEY and SMNVEV (reference sequence). V shed 0 bases and J shed 6 bases, with 11 bases lying between them. The CDR3 consists of 14 residues. CDR3 sequence reads: CASSLSGQSPEAFF. The CDR3 DNA reads TGTGCCAGCAGTTTATCGGGGCAGAGTCCTGAAGCTTTCTTT.

This clonotype has at least ten counts. The gene calls are TRBV7-9 and TRBJ2-5; 13 bases are shared with TRBD2. Germline V lookup: CDR1 SEHNR, CDR2 FQNEAQ (reference sequence). V trimming: 5 bases; J trimming: 5 bases; junction bases outside the gene matches: 8. The CDR3 is 16 residues long. CDR3 bases: TGTGCCAGCAGCCACCCCGGACTAGCGGGAGTTGAGACCCAGTACTTC. It translates to CASSHPGLAGVETQYF.

The chain is built from TRBV7-2 and TRBJ2-7; 12 positions match TRBD2. Germline V gene data show CDR1 as SGHTA and CDR2 as FQGNSA. V gave up 6 bases and J gave up 0 bases; unmatched junction bases: 9. The CDR3 runs to 17 residues. CDR3 DNA: TGTGCCAGCAGTTTACCGGGACTAGCGGGTAGCTCCTACGAGCAGTACTTC. As protein: CASSLPGLAGSSYEQYF.

This clonotype was recorded many times. The V gene is TRBV25-1, the J gene TRBJ1-3; no firm D call. The germline V gene encodes CDR1 MGHDK and CDR2 SYGVNS. The CDR3 loop spans 14 amino acids. V dropped 4 bases and J dropped 0 bases, with 7 bases sitting between them. CDR3 loop: CASSVTSSGNTIYF. The CDR3 DNA follows: TGTGCCAGCAGTGTTACGTCCTCTGGAAACACCATATATTTT. Full variable domain (outside the CDR3, taken from reference TRBV25-1 and TRBJ1-3): EADIYQTPRYLVIGTGKKITLECSQTMGHDKMYWYQQDPGMELHLIHYSYGVNSTEKGDLSSESTVSRIRTEHFPLTLESARPSHTSQYLCASSVTSSGNTIYFGEGSWLTVV.

In this sample, this clonotype turned up once. The chain is built from TRBV12-3 or TRBV12-4 and TRBJ1-4; TRBD1 might be the D (6 bases). Trimming cost V 3 bases and J 2 bases, with 10 bases left between them. The CDR3 contains 15 residues. The CDR3 spells CASSFQGNTNEKLFF. The DNA of the CDR3 is TGTGCCAGCAGTTTCCAGGGGAACACTAATGAAAAACTGTTTTTT.

The V and J genes are TRBV9 and TRBJ2-1, with unresolved D. CDR1 is SGDLS, CDR2 YYNGEE, per germline. There are 16 residues in the CDR3. V was clipped by 0 bases and J by 4 bases, with 14 bases between them. This CDR3 is CASSVAQGAKYNEQFF. The CDR3 DNA sequence: TGTGCCAGCAGCGTAGCCCAAGGCGCCAAATACAATGAGCAGTTCTTC.

For this clonotype: It may be a read error: a sequence one base away is much more abundant. The chain joins TRBV28 to TRBJ1-1; no clear D. V dropped 6 bases and J dropped 0 bases, with 5 bases sitting between them. The CDR3 runs 12 residues. Germline V CDR1 and CDR2: MDHEN, SYDVKM. DNA for the CDR3: TGTGCCAGCAGAGTGGTGAACACTGAAGCTTTCTTT. Translating gives CASRVVNTEAFF.